The 23 T cell receptor beta chains presented below share a single source sample, sequenced in a study of T cell responses to AZD1222 COVID-19 vaccine. The data were produced by immunoSEQ multiplex PCR, yet TCRdb's version contains in-frame clones alone and is incomplete. The data contain around 140,000 clones, about 91% of them singletons. The sample was peripheral blood, taken 28 days after the second AZD1222 dose. Receptors were obtained from an adult who received the AZD1222 COVID-19 vaccine.

The chain links TRBV5-5 to TRBJ1-5; D call uncertain. From germline, CDR1 is SGHKS and CDR2 YYEKEE (reference sequence). The V gene lost 3 bases and the J gene lost 0 bases, with 10 bases spanning the gap. The CDR3 runs 15 residues. The CDR3 reads CASSYGPNSNQPQHF. The DNA for the CDR3 is TGTGCCAGCAGCTACGGACCCAATAGCAATCAGCCCCAGCATTTT.

This clone showed up just once. The CDR3 spells CSGGSSSGTEAFF. CDR3 DNA sequence: TGCAGCGGTGGGAGTTCATCGGGCACTGAAGCTTTCTTT. The chain couples TRBV29-1 to TRBJ1-1; no reliable D call. This CDR3 is 13 amino acids long. The germline V gene encodes CDR1 SQVTM and CDR2 ANQGSEA. With 7 bases removed from V and 4 bases from J, the gap between germline ends came to 16 bases.

V usage is TRBV10-1 and J usage is TRBJ2-2, with D unresolved. Germline values: CDR1 WNHNN, CDR2 SYGVQD (reference sequence). CDR3 length: 15 residues. The V and J ends lost 7 bases and 4 bases respectively, with 16 bases between them. The DNA for the CDR3 is TGCGCCAGCACCCCCGGGTCACCTATCACCGGGGAGCTGTTTTTT. This codes for CASTPGSPITGELFF.

The chain is built from TRBV18 and TRBJ1-2; no reliable D call. The CDR3 sequence is 13 residues long. Trimming stripped 2 bases from V and 6 bases from J, with 10 bases between. Germline CDR1 and CDR2: KGHSH and LQKENI. DNA of the CDR3: TGTGCCAGCTCACCAATTCCAGAGGATGGCTACACCTTC. As protein: CASSPIPEDGYTF.

This chain uses TRBV7-6 with TRBJ1-3, with D maybe TRBD1 (5 bases). Per germline, CDR1 SGHVS and CDR2 FNYEAQ. Trimming stripped 5 bases from V and 2 bases from J, with 16 bases between. This CDR3 region has 16 residues. CDR3 sequence reads: CASSPRYQGAGNTIYF. CDR3 DNA: TGTGCCAGCAGCCCCCGGTACCAGGGTGCTGGAAACACCATATATTTT.

This clone was picked up a small number of times. The rearrangement uses TRBV15 and TRBJ2-7; TRBD2 aligns across 16 bases. The CDR3 totals 15 residues. The junction had 1 base not matched to a gene; V was cut back by 1 base and J by 7 bases. Looked up from germline, CDR1 is LNHNV and CDR2 is YYDKDF (reference sequence). The CDR3 nucleotides are TGTGCCACCAGCAGAGGGGGACTAGCGGGAGGGGAGCAGTACGTC. It yields the protein CATSRGGLAGGEQYV.

The chain combines TRBV4-1 with TRBJ1-4; tentatively, D is TRBD1 (5 bases). The CDR3 sequence is 15 residues long. Germline V gene data show CDR1 as MGHRA and CDR2 as YSYEKL. V lost 0 bases to trimming and J lost 8 bases, with 13 bases between them. CDR3 sequence: CASSQETARREKLFF. The DNA of the CDR3 is TGCGCCAGCAGCCAAGAGACAGCCAGAAGAGAAAAACTGTTTTTT.

V gene TRBV11-3 combines with J gene TRBJ1-3; TRBD1 aligns across 7 bases. V was pared by 5 bases and J by 7 bases, with 26 bases of the junction left unmatched. The CDR3 has 20 residues. Per germline, CDR1 SGHNT and CDR2 YENEEA. CDR3 loop: CASSLARRRQGLSDRNTIYF. In nucleotides, the CDR3 is TGTGCCAGCAGCCTGGCGCGGCGACGACAGGGCCTTTCTGATCGGAACACCATATATTTT.

The J gene is TRBJ1-5, the V gene TRBV4-2; possible D gene TRBD1, 5 bases. Germline CDR1 is LGHNA and CDR2 is YNFKEQ. The length of the CDR3 is 14 residues. V dropped 0 bases and J dropped 10 bases, with 13 bases sitting between them. CDR3 sequence (DNA): TGTGCCAGCAGCCAAGATAATAAAGGGGATCCCCAGCATTTT. Translated, it gives CASSQDNKGDPQHF.

This chain links TRBV7-9 with TRBJ1-2, with D maybe TRBD1 (6 bases). V gave up 1 base and J gave up 4 bases, with 13 bases separating them. Germline V gene data show CDR1 as SEHNR and CDR2 as FQNEAQ (reference sequence). This CDR3 has 15 residues. The CDR3, as DNA: TGTGCCAGCAGCTTAGACGGGGGGCGAGGCTATGGCTACACCTTC. It encodes CASSLDGGRGYGYTF.

This clone was seen a few times. The V and J genes are TRBV5-1 and TRBJ1-1; no firm D call. Germline CDR1 SGHRS, CDR2 YFSETQ. Trimming shortened V by 1 base and J by 0 bases, and 7 bases separated the two germline ends. This CDR3 region has 14 residues. The CDR3: CASSLIDLNTEAFF. DNA of the CDR3: TGCGCCAGCAGCTTGATAGATTTGAACACTGAAGCTTTCTTT.

The chain couples TRBV3-1 (or the pseudogene TRBV3-2) to TRBJ1-1; D may be TRBD1 (6 bases). CDR1 is LGHDT and CDR2 is YNNKEL in the germline V gene (reference sequence). CDR3 length: 15 amino acids. V was clipped by 3 bases and J by 3 bases, with 14 bases between them. The CDR3 DNA reads TGTGCCAGCAGCCACACAGGGTATGGGGACACTGAAGCTTTCTTT. It encodes CASSHTGYGDTEAFF.

CDR3 amino acids: CASSSQGAATNEKLFF. In nucleotides, the CDR3 is TGCGCCAGCAGCTCGCAGGGGGCAGCAACTAATGAAAAACTGTTTTTT. The V gene is TRBV5-1, the J gene TRBJ1-4; 8 bases map to TRBD1. Germline CDR1 reads SGHRS; CDR2 reads YFSETQ. CDR3 size: 16 residues. The V and J ends lost 3 bases and 0 bases, in that order; junction bases with no gene match: 4.

J is TRBJ2-5 and V is TRBV10-3; the match to TRBD1 covers 9 bases. The CDR3 spans 15 residues. The germline gives CDR1 ENHRY, CDR2 SYGVKD. Trimming removed 4 bases from V and 5 bases from J; junction bases left unmatched: 8. CDR3 loop: CAISALQGARETQYF. As DNA, the CDR3 is TGTGCCATCAGTGCCTTACAGGGGGCGCGGGAGACCCAGTACTTC.

The rearrangement joins TRBV7-2 to TRBJ1-1; D is perhaps TRBD1 (6 bases). CDR1 is SGHTA, CDR2 FQGNSA, per germline. Trimming shortened V by 1 base and J by 9 bases, and 18 bases separated the two germline ends. This CDR3 spans 15 amino acids. CDR3 nucleotides: TGTGCCAGCAGCTTAGGGGCCACGGGGGGCTCCCAAGCTTTCTTT. Its translation is CASSLGATGGSQAFF.

The chain carries TRBV11-2 and TRBJ2-7; 11 nucleotides align to TRBD2. Trimming at V came to 1 base and at J to 6 bases, leaving 11 bases not matched to a gene. Germline loops: CDR1 SGHAT, CDR2 FQNNGV. This CDR3 region has 17 residues. The DNA of the CDR3 is TGTGCCAGCAGCTTAGTACTAGCGGGAGCCGGGGGGAGCGAGCAGTACGTC. Protein sequence: CASSLVLAGAGGSEQYV.

This chain links TRBV3-1 (or the pseudogene TRBV3-2) with TRBJ1-4; 9 positions match TRBD1. The CDR3 has 16 residues. V was clipped by 0 bases and J by 7 bases; unmatched bases: 6. Per the germline V gene, CDR1 is LGHDT and CDR2 is YNNKEL (reference sequence). The CDR3 loop is CASSQEGQGFSEKLFF. Here the CDR3 DNA reads TGTGCCAGCAGCCAAGAGGGACAGGGTTTTTCTGAAAAACTGTTTTTT.

To note about this clone: The same CDR3 arises from other DNA sequences in this sample as well. The genes are TRBV18 and TRBJ1-5; unclear D gene. This CDR3 has 13 residues. CDR1 and CDR2 (germline): KGHSH, LQKENI. Trimming stripped 3 bases from V and 4 bases from J, with 7 bases between. Written as DNA, the CDR3 is TGTGCCAGCTCACCCGGTGAAAATCAGCCCCAGCATTTT. It encodes CASSPGENQPQHF.

V gene TRBV9 combines with J gene TRBJ1-1, with unresolved D. With 0 bases removed from V and 1 base from J, the gap between germline ends came to 4 bases. The length of the CDR3 is 13 residues. CDR1 and CDR2 from the germline V gene are SGDLS and YYNGEE. CDR3 coding DNA: TGTGCCAGCAGCGTAGCGCCGAACACTGAAGCTTTCTTT. Protein sequence: CASSVAPNTEAFF.

The CDR3 DNA reads as TGTGCCAGTAGGTCAGGGGGCACCGGGGAGCTGTTTTTT. Encoded protein: CASRSGGTGELFF. This chain links TRBV19 with TRBJ2-2, with 7 bases lining up with TRBD1. CDR1 is LNHDA and CDR2 is SQIVND in the germline V gene (reference sequence). V was pared by 6 bases and J by 4 bases, with 2 bases of the junction left unmatched. The CDR3 is 13 amino acids.

This chain joins TRBV2 and TRBJ2-7; perhaps D is TRBD1 or TRBD2 (5 bases each). This CDR3 has 19 residues. Germline lookup yields CDR1 SNHLY and CDR2 FYNNEI. Trimming removed 0 bases from V and 3 bases from J, with 24 bases in between. CDR3 coding DNA: TGTGCCAGCAGTGAAGCGCCTTGGACTTCAGGGAAGGGGAGCTACGAGCAGTACGTC. It encodes CASSEAPWTSGKGSYEQYV.

The rearrangement joins TRBV5-6 to TRBJ2-3, with D possibly being TRBD2 (6 bases). Trimming took 1 base from V and 2 from J, leaving 11 bases between them. Germline CDR1 is SGHDT and CDR2 is YYEEEE. This CDR3 comprises 15 residues. DNA of the CDR3: TGTGCCAGCAGCTTGACGGGCGGGGCCACAGATACGCAGTATTTT. This encodes CASSLTGGATDTQYF. Complete variable domain (other parts from reference TRBV5-6 and TRBJ2-3): DAGVTQSPTHLIKTRGQQVTLRCSPKSGHDTVSWYQQALGQGPQFIFQYYEEEERQRGNFPDRFSGHQFPNYSSELNVNALLLGDSALYLCASSLTGGATDTQYFGPGTRLTVL.

The chain carries TRBV12-5 and TRBJ1-1, with D tentatively TRBD1 (5 bases). This CDR3 has 15 amino acids. V lost 0 bases to trimming and J lost 4 bases, with 12 bases between them. From germline, CDR1 is LGHNT and CDR2 FRNRAP. The CDR3: CASGLVLGRGTEAFF. Here the CDR3 DNA reads TGTGCTAGTGGTTTGGTCCTGGGAAGGGGCACTGAAGCTTTCTTT. The full variable domain, rest sourced from reference TRBV12-5 and TRBJ1-1, is DARVTQTPRHKVTEMGQEVTMRCQPILGHNTVFWYRQTMMQGLELLAYFRNRAPLDDSGMPKDRFSAEMPDATLATLKIQPSEPRDSAVYFCASGLVLGRGTEAFFGQGTRLTVV.